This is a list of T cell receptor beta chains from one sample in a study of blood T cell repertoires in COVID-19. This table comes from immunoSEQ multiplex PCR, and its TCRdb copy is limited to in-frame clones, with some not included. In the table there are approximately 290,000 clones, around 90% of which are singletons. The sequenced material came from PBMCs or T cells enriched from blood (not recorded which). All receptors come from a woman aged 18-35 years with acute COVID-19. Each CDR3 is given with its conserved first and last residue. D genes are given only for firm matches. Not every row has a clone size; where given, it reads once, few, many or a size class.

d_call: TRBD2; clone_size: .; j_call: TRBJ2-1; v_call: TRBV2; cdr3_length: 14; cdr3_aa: CASIRGGSYNEQFF; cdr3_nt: TGTGCCAGCATCCGAGGCGGGAGCTACAATGAGCAGTTCTTC
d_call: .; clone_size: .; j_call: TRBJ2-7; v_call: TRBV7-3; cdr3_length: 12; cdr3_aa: CASSRSGGEQYF; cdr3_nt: TGTGCCAGCAGCCGCTCGGGCGGGGAGCAGTACTTC
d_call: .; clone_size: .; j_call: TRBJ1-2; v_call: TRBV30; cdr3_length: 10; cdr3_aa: CAWSGGVYTF; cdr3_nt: TGTGCCTGGAGTGGCGGGGTATACACCTTC
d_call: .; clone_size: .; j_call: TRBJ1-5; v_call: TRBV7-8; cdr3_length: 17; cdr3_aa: CASSSSGRQVRSQPQHF; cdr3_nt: TGTGCCAGCAGCTCTAGTGGGCGACAGGTGAGGAGTCAGCCCCAGCATTTT
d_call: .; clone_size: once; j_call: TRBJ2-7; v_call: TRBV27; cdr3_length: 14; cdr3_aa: CASSLSPQTGKQYF; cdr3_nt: TGTGCCAGCAGTTTATCCCCCCAGACCGGGAAGCAGTACTTC
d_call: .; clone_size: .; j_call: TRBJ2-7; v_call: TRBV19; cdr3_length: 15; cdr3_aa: CASSIPGAGSYEQYF; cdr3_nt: TGTGCCAGTAGTATCCCAGGGGCTGGGTCCTACGAGCAGTACTTC
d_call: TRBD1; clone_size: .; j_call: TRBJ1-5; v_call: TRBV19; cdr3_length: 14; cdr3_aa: CASTHRGSNQPQHF; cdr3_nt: TGTGCCAGTACCCACAGGGGAAGCAATCAGCCCCAGCATTTT
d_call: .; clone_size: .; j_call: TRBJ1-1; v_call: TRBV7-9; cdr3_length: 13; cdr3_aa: CASTPQAGTEAFF; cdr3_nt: TGTGCCAGCACCCCACAAGCGGGAACTGAAGCTTTCTTT
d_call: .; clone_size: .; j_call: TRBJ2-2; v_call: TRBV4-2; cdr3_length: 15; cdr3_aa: CASSQDRWNTGELFF; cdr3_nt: TGTGCCAGCAGCCAAGACCGGTGGAACACCGGGGAGCTGTTTTTT
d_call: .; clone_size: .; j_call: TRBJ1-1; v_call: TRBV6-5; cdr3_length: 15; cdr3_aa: CASSTLPAVNTEAFF; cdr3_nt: TGTGCCAGCAGTACGCTCCCTGCGGTGAACACTGAAGCTTTCTTT
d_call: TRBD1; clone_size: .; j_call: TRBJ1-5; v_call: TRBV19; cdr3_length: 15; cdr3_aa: CASNKGTGGNQPQHF; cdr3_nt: TGTGCCAGTAATAAAGGGACAGGGGGCAATCAGCCCCAGCATTTT
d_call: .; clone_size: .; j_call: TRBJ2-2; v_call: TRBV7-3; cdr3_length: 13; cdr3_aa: CASSSRGTGELFF; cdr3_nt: TGTGCCAGCAGCTCCAGGGGCACCGGGGAGCTGTTTTTT
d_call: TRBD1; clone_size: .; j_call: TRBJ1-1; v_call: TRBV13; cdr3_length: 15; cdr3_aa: CASSLGDRDVTEAFF; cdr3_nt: TGTGCCAGCAGCCTAGGGGACAGGGATGTAACTGAAGCTTTCTTT
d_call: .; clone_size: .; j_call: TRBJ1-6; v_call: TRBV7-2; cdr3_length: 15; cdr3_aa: CASSLESNHNSPLHF; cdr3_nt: TGTGCCAGCAGCTTAGAGTCTAACCATAATTCACCCCTCCACTTT
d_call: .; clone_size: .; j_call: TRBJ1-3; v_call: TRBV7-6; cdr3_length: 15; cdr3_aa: CASSPGGAKGNTIYF; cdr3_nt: TGTGCCAGCAGCCCTGGGGGGGCGAAAGGAAACACCATATATTTT
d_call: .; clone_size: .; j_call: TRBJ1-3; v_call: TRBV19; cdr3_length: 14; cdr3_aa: CASSMDGGGNTIYF; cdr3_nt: TGTGCCAGTAGTATGGATGGAGGGGGAAACACCATATATTTT
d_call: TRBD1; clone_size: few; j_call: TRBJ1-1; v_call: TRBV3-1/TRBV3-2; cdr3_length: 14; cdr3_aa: CASKLTGWNTEAFF; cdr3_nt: TGTGCCAGCAAGTTGACAGGGTGGAACACTGAAGCTTTCTTT
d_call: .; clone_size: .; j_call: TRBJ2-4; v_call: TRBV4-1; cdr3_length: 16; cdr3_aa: CASSPLEGIDKNIQYF; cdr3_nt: TGCGCCAGCAGCCCTCTCGAGGGCATCGATAAAAACATTCAGTACTTC
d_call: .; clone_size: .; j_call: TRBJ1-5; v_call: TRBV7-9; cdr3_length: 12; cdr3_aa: CASSPGSEPQHF; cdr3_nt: TGTGCCAGCAGCCCAGGGTCGGAGCCCCAGCATTTT
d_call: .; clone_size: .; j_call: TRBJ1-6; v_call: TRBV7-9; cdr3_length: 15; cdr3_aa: CASSPQGTLNSPLHF; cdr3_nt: TGTGCCAGCAGCCCACAGGGAACCCTAAATTCACCCCTCCACTTT
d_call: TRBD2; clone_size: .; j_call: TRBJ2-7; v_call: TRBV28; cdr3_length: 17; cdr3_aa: CASSFPLSGLAGEEQYF; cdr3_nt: TGTGCCAGCAGTTTTCCCTTGTCGGGACTAGCGGGAGAAGAGCAGTACTTC
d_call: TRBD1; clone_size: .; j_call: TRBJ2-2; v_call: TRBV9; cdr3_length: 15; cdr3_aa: CASSVEGAGSGELFF; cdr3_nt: TGTGCCAGCAGCGTAGAGGGGGCGGGTTCCGGGGAGCTGTTTTTT
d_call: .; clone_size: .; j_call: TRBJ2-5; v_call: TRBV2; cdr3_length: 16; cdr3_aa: CASSELDAAGQETQYF; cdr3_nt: TGTGCCAGCAGTGAACTAGACGCCGCCGGGCAAGAGACCCAGTACTTC
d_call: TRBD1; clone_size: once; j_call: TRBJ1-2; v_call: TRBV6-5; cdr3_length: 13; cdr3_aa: CASSPQGIDGYTF; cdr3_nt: TGTGCCAGCAGTCCACAGGGGATTGATGGCTACACCTTC
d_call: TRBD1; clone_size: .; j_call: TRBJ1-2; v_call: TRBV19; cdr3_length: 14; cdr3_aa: CASSVGTADYGYTF; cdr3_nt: TGTGCCAGTAGCGTGGGGACAGCGGACTATGGCTACACCTTC
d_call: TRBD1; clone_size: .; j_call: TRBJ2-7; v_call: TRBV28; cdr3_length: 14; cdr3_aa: CASSFGDRGPEQYF; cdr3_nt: TGTGCCAGCAGTTTCGGCGACAGGGGGCCCGAGCAGTACTTC
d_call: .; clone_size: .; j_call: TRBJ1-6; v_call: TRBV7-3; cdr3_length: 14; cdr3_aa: CASSPGGARSPLHF; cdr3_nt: TGTGCCAGCAGCCCCGGGGGGGCACGGTCACCCCTCCACTTT
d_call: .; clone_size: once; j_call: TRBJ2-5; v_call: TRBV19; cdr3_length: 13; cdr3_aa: CASSVLGPRTQYF; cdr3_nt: TGTGCCAGTAGTGTGCTGGGCCCAAGGACCCAGTACTTC
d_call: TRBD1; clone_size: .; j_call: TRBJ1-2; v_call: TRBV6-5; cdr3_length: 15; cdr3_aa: CASSSTGVLNYGYTF; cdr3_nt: TGTGCCAGCAGCTCCACAGGGGTGTTAAACTATGGCTACACCTTC
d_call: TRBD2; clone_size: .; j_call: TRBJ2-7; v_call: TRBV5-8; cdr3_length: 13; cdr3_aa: CASSSRLAAEQYF; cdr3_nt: TGTGCCAGCAGCTCGAGACTAGCGGCCGAGCAGTACTTC
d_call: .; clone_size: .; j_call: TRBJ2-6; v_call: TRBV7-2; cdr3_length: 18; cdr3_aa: CAQRSRGISSSGANVLTF; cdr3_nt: TGTGCCCAACGTAGCAGGGGAATCTCGAGCTCTGGGGCCAACGTCCTGACTTTC
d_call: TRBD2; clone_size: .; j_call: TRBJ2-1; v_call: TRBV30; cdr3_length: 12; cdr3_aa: CAATGGSNEQFF; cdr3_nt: TGTGCGGCTACGGGAGGGTCTAATGAGCAGTTCTTC
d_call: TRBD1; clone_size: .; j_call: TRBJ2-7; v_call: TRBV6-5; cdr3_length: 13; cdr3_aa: CASSYEGAREQYF; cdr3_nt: TGTGCCAGCAGTTACGAGGGGGCGCGAGAGCAGTACTTC
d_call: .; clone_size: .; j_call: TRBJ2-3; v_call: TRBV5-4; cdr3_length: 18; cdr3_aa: CASSLWTILSPSTDTQYF; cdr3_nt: TGTGCCAGCAGCCTTTGGACTATCTTATCCCCTAGCACAGATACGCAGTATTTT
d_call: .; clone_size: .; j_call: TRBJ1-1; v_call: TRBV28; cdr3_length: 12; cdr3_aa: CASSLSVTEAFF; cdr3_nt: TGTGCCAGCAGTTTGTCGGTCACTGAAGCTTTCTTT
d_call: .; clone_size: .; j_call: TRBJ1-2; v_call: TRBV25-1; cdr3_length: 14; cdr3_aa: CASSEYGRNYGYTF; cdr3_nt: TGTGCCAGCAGTGAATACGGCAGGAATTATGGCTACACCTTC
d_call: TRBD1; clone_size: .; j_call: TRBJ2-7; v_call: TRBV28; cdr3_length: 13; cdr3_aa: CASTLGQTYEQYF; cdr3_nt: TGTGCCAGCACGCTGGGACAGACCTACGAGCAGTACTTC
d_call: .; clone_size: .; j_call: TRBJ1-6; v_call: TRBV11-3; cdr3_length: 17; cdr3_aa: CASSSLSGDTYNSPLHF; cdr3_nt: TGTGCCAGCAGCTCCTTATCCGGGGACACCTATAATTCACCCCTCCACTTT